These 5 T cell receptor beta chains originate from one sample sequenced in a study of blood T cell repertoires in COVID-19. Using immunoSEQ multiplex PCR, the repertoire was profiled, and TCRdb retains in-frame clones only, with some absent. The profile shows 290,000 or so clones, about nine tenths of them singletons. Sequencing was performed on peripheral blood. These TCRs come from a woman aged 25 to 39 with COVID-19, enrolled during active disease.

The chain uses TRBV3-1 (or the pseudogene TRBV3-2) and TRBJ2-7; no clear D gene. In germline, CDR1 is LGHDT, CDR2 YNNKEL (reference sequence). The V and J ends lost 2 bases and 3 bases respectively, with 5 bases between them. This CDR3 is built from 12 residues. CDR3 protein: CASSQSSYEQYF. Here the CDR3 DNA reads TGTGCCAGCAGCCAAAGTAGCTACGAGCAGTACTTC.

The chain carries TRBV19 and TRBJ2-3, with D possibly matching TRBD2 (6 bases). CDR3 length equals 16 residues. The germline CDR1 and CDR2 sequences are LNHDA and SQIVND (reference sequence). V lost 2 bases and J 1 base, leaving 13 bases between the germline ends. CDR3 sequence: CASSIFSGHRTDTQYF. CDR3 DNA sequence: TGTGCCAGTAGTATATTTAGCGGACACCGCACAGATACGCAGTATTTT.

The chain employs TRBV25-1 and TRBJ1-1, with 10 positions matching TRBD1. This CDR3 is built from 16 residues. Trimming cost V 5 bases and J 4 bases; bases outside gene matches: 10. Germline V lookup: CDR1 MGHDK, CDR2 SYGVNS. The CDR3 bases are TGTGCCAGCAGTCACCGACAGGGGGCTCAGAGCACTGAAGCTTTCTTT. It specifies CASSHRQGAQSTEAFF.

J is TRBJ2-3 and V is TRBV27; no clear D gene. Germline CDR1 is MNHEY and CDR2 is SMNVEV (reference sequence). The ends were cut back, 5 bases at V and 1 base at J, with 7 bases in the middle. The CDR3 is made up of 13 amino acids. The DNA of the CDR3 is TGTGCCAGCAGTCCCCCGGGCACAGATACGCAGTATTTT. It specifies CASSPPGTDTQYF.

The chain is built from TRBV6-6 and TRBJ2-4, with D possibly TRBD1 on 5 matching bases. This CDR3 spans 14 amino acids. Trimming removed 2 bases at V and 3 bases at J, with 8 bases between. Germline V gene sequence: CDR1 MNHNY, CDR2 SVGAGI (reference sequence). The CDR3 DNA reads TGTGCCAGCAGTTACGACAGTTTCAAAAACATTCAGTACTTC. Residues: CASSYDSFKNIQYF.